These T cell receptor beta chains were read from a single sample in a study of beta chain features in type 1 diabetes. The method was immunoSEQ multiplex PCR; TCRdb's version includes in-frame clones alone and lacks a portion of them. Of about 740,000 clones listed, under 15% were seen once; the top ten hold roughly 0.022%. The specimen sequenced was naive CD4+ T cells from blood. Receptors were obtained from a man between 18 and 29 years old with type 1 diabetes. The CDR3 runs from the conserved cysteine through the conserved F or W. D genes are given only for firm matches. Size is stated for part of the rows, as once, few or many counts, or as a class when the clone is expanded.

abundance	v_gene	d_gene	j_gene	CDR3nt	CDR3aa
.	TRBV6-5	.	TRBJ2-6	TGTGCCAGCAGTTACTATTTTCGCTCTGGGGCCAACGTCCTGACTTTC	CASSYYFRSGANVLTF
.	TRBV5-6	TRBD1	TRBJ2-6	TGTGCCAGCAGCTGGCAGGGACAGTCTGGGGCCAACGTCCTGACTTTC	CASSWQGQSGANVLTF
.	TRBV6-5	.	TRBJ1-1	TGTGCCAGCAGTTACTACTGGAATCGGGGGCGCACTGAAGCTTTCTTT	CASSYYWNRGRTEAFF
few	TRBV30	.	TRBJ1-2	TGTGCCTGGAGTTGGCGGGATTACTACACCTTC	CAWSWRDYYTF
few	TRBV2	.	TRBJ2-6	TGTGCCAGCAGGGATACTGGGGCCAACGTCCTGACTTTC	CASRDTGANVLTF
.	TRBV7-2	TRBD1	TRBJ2-2	TGTGCCAGCAGACTCAGACAGGGGGACACCGGGGAGCTGTTTTTT	CASRLRQGDTGELFF
few	TRBV4-1	.	TRBJ2-7	TGCGCCAGCAGTCGCCAGGGCCACGAGCAGTACTTC	CASSRQGHEQYF
.	TRBV5-4	TRBD2	TRBJ2-5	TGTGCCAGCAGCCTGACTAGCGGGGGAGAAGAGACCCAGTACTTC	CASSLTSGGEETQYF
.	TRBV15	.	TRBJ2-3	TGTGCCACCAGCCGAGGCGGGGCTTCTAGCACAGATACGCAGTATTTT	CATSRGGASSTDTQYF
.	TRBV30	.	TRBJ2-7	TGTGCCTGGGCTGGGGTGGCCTACGAGCAGTACTTC	CAWAGVAYEQYF
.	TRBV20-1	.	TRBJ1-1	TGCAGTGCTTATACGAACACTGAAGCTTTCTTT	CSAYTNTEAFF
.	TRBV5-6	.	TRBJ1-1	TGTGCCAGCAGCTTGGGGCAGCATGAAGCTTTCTTT	CASSLGQHEAFF
few	TRBV4-1	TRBD1	TRBJ2-7	TGCGCCAGCAGCCTTCTCCCGGGACAGGGCCACTACGAGCAGTACTTC	CASSLLPGQGHYEQYF
few	TRBV6-5	.	TRBJ2-3	TGTGCCAGCAGTTACGTTCTCGCAGATACGCAGTATTTT	CASSYVLADTQYF
few	TRBV7-9	.	TRBJ2-7	TGTGCCAGCGCCACCGGGACATTCAACGAGCAGTACTTC	CASATGTFNEQYF
.	TRBV5-8	.	TRBJ1-5	TGTGCCAGCAGCTTGGATAGCAATCAGCCCCAGCATTTT	CASSLDSNQPQHF
few	TRBV7-7	TRBD2	TRBJ2-3	TGTGCTAGCAGCTCGAGCGGGGTTAGCACAGATACGCAGTATTTT	CASSSSGVSTDTQYF
.	TRBV10-1	TRBD1	TRBJ2-1	TGCGCCAGCAGTTCAGCGGACAGGGTCAATGAGCAGTTCTTC	CASSSADRVNEQFF
.	TRBV2	.	TRBJ1-2	TGTGCCAGCAGTGCCTTGCTCCAAAACTATGGCTACACCTTC	CASSALLQNYGYTF
once	TRBV5-4	.	TRBJ2-5	TGTGCCAGCAGCCCGGACCAGACAGGACAAGAGACCCAGTACTTC	CASSPDQTGQETQYF
.	TRBV2	.	TRBJ2-3	TGTGCCAGCACTCTGGACCTCGTGCTTGACACAGATACGCAGTATTTT	CASTLDLVLDTDTQYF
.	TRBV5-6	.	TRBJ2-7	TGTGCCAGCAGCCATAATGGAGTACAGGGGAGGAACGAGCAGTACTTC	CASSHNGVQGRNEQYF
few	TRBV28	TRBD1	TRBJ2-6	TGTGCCAGCAGGACAGGGGTGCCCTCTGGGGCCAACGTCCTGACTTTC	CASRTGVPSGANVLTF
few	TRBV5-6	.	TRBJ2-5	TGTGCCAGCAGGGCGGCCGGGGTGGGTGGAAAGACCCAGTACTTC	CASRAAGVGGKTQYF
.	TRBV10-3	TRBD1	TRBJ1-2	TGTGCCATCAGTGAGTCGAACCCCGGGACAGGGGAAGTCGGCTACACCTTC	CAISESNPGTGEVGYTF